Below are 18 T cell receptor beta chains sequenced from a single sample in a study of blood T cell repertoires in COVID-19. TCRdb keeps only in-frame clones here, not all; method: immunoSEQ multiplex PCR. Seen here are 72,000 or so clones, more than 75% observed once, and the top ten hold approximately 14%. Sequenced sample: peripheral blood. Source of these receptors: a woman in her fifties or sixties with acute or convalescent COVID-19.

This clone was counted once. V usage is TRBV3-1 (or the pseudogene TRBV3-2) and J usage is TRBJ2-2, with D hard to call. The germline V and J ends were trimmed by 1 base and 3 bases, with 6 bases remaining between them. Germline V gene sequence: CDR1 LGHDT, CDR2 YNNKEL (reference sequence). The CDR3 covers 14 residues. The CDR3 region is CASSQGAYTGELFF. The CDR3 DNA follows: TGTGCCAGCAGCCAAGGAGCGTACACCGGGGAGCTGTTTTTT.

CDR3: CASSRVRLDTGELFF. In DNA form, the CDR3 reads TGTGCCAGCAGCCGAGTCAGGCTCGACACCGGGGAGCTGTTTTTT. This rearrangement joins TRBV14 to TRBJ2-2; D is uncertain. Germline assignment: CDR1 SGHDN and CDR2 FVKESK. The CDR3 spans 15 residues. Trimming took 4 bases from V and 3 from J, leaving 12 bases between them. Full variable domain (missing parts from reference TRBV14 and TRBJ2-2): EAGVTQFPSHSVIEKGQTVTLRCDPISGHDNLYWYRRVMGKEIKFLLHFVKESKQDESGMPNNRFLAERTGGTYSTLKVQPAELEDSGVYFCASSRVRLDTGELFFGEGSRLTVL.

The chain has TRBV7-8 and TRBJ1-6; D perhaps matches TRBD1 (5 bases). This CDR3 has 16 residues. Trimming cost V 5 bases and J 8 bases, with 19 bases left between them. Germline V gene sequence: CDR1 SGHVS, CDR2 FQNEAQ. For the CDR3, the DNA is TGTGCCAGCAGCCGTTGGCTAGGGGTAACTTATTCACCCCTCCACTTT. The encoded protein is CASSRWLGVTYSPLHF.

The J gene is TRBJ2-2, the V gene TRBV21-1; no DNA check was done on the table's D call, TRBD1. TRBV21-1 is an annotated pseudogene. This CDR3 spans 18 amino acids. CDR3 nucleotides: TGTGCCAGCATCCGAAGGACAGGGGTCCGGTCTTCCACCGGGGAGCTGTTTTTT. Translation: CASIRRTGVRSSTGELFF.

The CDR3 coding sequence is TGCGCCAGCAGCTGGGGACTAGCGACAGGCACAGATACGCAGTATTTT. Protein sequence: CASSWGLATGTDTQYF. The rearrangement uses TRBV5-1 and TRBJ2-3; 10 bases are a match to TRBD2. CDR3 size: 16 residues. V dropped 3 bases and J dropped 1; count of bases not matched to a gene: 5. In germline, CDR1 is SGHRS, CDR2 YFSETQ.

The CDR3 sequence: CASSQVPGFQETQYF. CDR3 DNA sequence: TGTGCCAGCAGCCAAGTGCCGGGATTCCAAGAGACCCAGTACTTC. The rearrangement uses TRBV3-1 (or the pseudogene TRBV3-2) and TRBJ2-5; maybe TRBD2 (5 bases). CDR1 and CDR2 (germline): LGHDT, YNNKEL (reference sequence). The V end was cut by 1 base, the J end by 1 base, with 10 bases between. The CDR3 has 15 residues.

V is TRBV27 and J is TRBJ2-2; 14 nucleotides align to TRBD2. This CDR3 has 19 amino acids. The trim removed 5 bases at V and 5 bases at J, leaving 13 bases unmatched. CDR1 is MNHEY and CDR2 is SMNVEV in the germline V gene (reference sequence). CDR3 DNA sequence: TGTGCCAGCAGTCGGACTAGCGGGGGGCCCGGATTAACGACCGGGGAGCTGTTTTTT. This gives the protein CASSRTSGGPGLTTGELFF.

This chain links TRBV5-6 with TRBJ2-3; TRBD2 is a possible D gene (7 bases). The V end was cut by 8 bases, the J end by 2 bases, with 15 bases between. CDR3 length: 14 amino acids. Germline CDR1 reads SGHDT; CDR2 reads YYEEEE. In DNA form, the CDR3 reads TGTGCCAGTGGCGGGGCGGGGGCCACAGATACGCAGTATTTT. Its translation is CASGGAGATDTQYF.

This clone was counted once. The chain couples TRBV2 to TRBJ2-6, with D tentatively TRBD1 (6 bases). The CDR3 is 14 residues long. Trimming left V 5 bases short and J 3 bases short, with 8 bases between. Per the germline V gene, CDR1 is SNHLY and CDR2 is FYNNEI. CDR3 sequence (DNA): TGTGCCAGCAGTACAGGGATTGGGGCCAACGTCCTGACTTTC. Translating it yields CASSTGIGANVLTF.

The rearrangement joins TRBV6-5 to TRBJ1-1; D not certain. The germline CDR1 and CDR2 sequences are MNHEY and SVGAGI. The CDR3 has 15 residues. V gave up 0 bases and J gave up 2 bases, with 10 bases separating them. The CDR3 here is CASSYSQTPNTEAFF. The CDR3 DNA follows: TGTGCCAGCAGTTACTCCCAGACACCAAACACTGAAGCTTTCTTT.

V gene TRBV12-3 or TRBV12-4 combines with J gene TRBJ2-2; D is uncertain. The germline V and J ends were trimmed by 1 base and 5 bases, with 5 bases remaining between them. CDR3 size: 13 residues. CDR3 coding DNA: TGTGCCAGCAGTTTAGTTCGGACCGGGGAGCTGTTTTTT. It codes for CASSLVRTGELFF.

This clone occurred a few times. V usage is TRBV7-9 and J usage is TRBJ2-3, with 10 bases lining up with TRBD1. Germline CDR1 SEHNR, CDR2 FQNEAQ (reference sequence). This CDR3 is 17 amino acids long. J gave up 4 bases and V 6 bases, and 13 bases lay outside the gene matches. The CDR3 nucleotides read TGTGCCAGCAGTTTCGGCTCGGGACAGGGGTGGGCAGATACGCAGTATTTT. It yields the protein CASSFGSGQGWADTQYF.

The CDR3 spells CASSQEGGAGPDTQYF. The CDR3 DNA reads as TGTGCCAGCAGCCAAGAAGGCGGGGCCGGCCCAGATACGCAGTATTTT. The chain is built from TRBV3-1 (or the pseudogene TRBV3-2) and TRBJ2-3; TRBD2 is a possible D gene (6 bases). The CDR3 extends over 16 amino acids. Germline CDR1 reads LGHDT; CDR2 reads YNNKEL (reference sequence). V was pared by 0 bases and J by 4 bases, with 14 bases between.

The chain uses TRBV4-2 and TRBJ2-5, with D tentatively TRBD1 (6 bases). Germline values: CDR1 LGHNA, CDR2 YNFKEQ. There are 15 residues in the CDR3. V lost 4 bases, J lost 3 bases, and 15 bases lay in between. CDR3 region: CASSPQGSGEETQYF. The DNA of the CDR3 is TGTGCCAGCAGCCCCCAAGGGTCAGGGGAAGAGACCCAGTACTTC.

This clone has only one observation. The rearrangement joins TRBV5-1 to TRBJ1-1, with 8 bases aligning to TRBD1. The CDR3 consists of 16 residues. Losses at the gene ends were 3 bases for V and 2 bases for J; bases not matched to a gene: 9. Germline V gene data show CDR1 as SGHRS and CDR2 as YFSETQ. CDR3 DNA sequence: TGCGCCAGCAGCTCAGACGGACAGGGCCCTAACACTGAAGCTTTCTTT. Protein: CASSSDGQGPNTEAFF. Looking up the rest from reference TRBV5-1 and TRBJ1-1 gives the full variable domain: KAGVTQTPRYLIKTRGQQVTLSCSPISGHRSVSWYQQTPGQGLQFLFEYFSETQRNKGNFPGRFSGRQFSNSRSEMNVSTLELGDSALYLCASSSDGQGPNTEAFFGQGTRLTVV.

The J gene is TRBJ2-4, the V gene TRBV7-3; possibly TRBD1 for D (5 bases). The CDR3 length is 12 residues. Germline V gene sequence: CDR1 SGHTA, CDR2 FQGTGA. Trimming took off 5 bases at V and 6 bases at J, with 8 bases between the two ends. Written as DNA, the CDR3 is TGTGCCAGCAGCCCAGGGCGAAACATTCAGTACTTC. Translation: CASSPGRNIQYF. Drawing the rest from reference TRBV7-3 and TRBJ2-4, the complete variable domain is GAGVSQTPSNKVTEKGKYVELRCDPISGHTALYWYRQSLGQGPEFLIYFQGTGAADDSGLPNDRFFAVRPEGSVSTLKIQRTERGDSAVYLCASSPGRNIQYFGAGTRLSVL.

This chain uses TRBV7-9 with TRBJ1-5; 8 nucleotides agree with TRBD1. The V gene end was trimmed by 2 bases and the J gene end by 7 bases; junction bases not matched to a gene: 4. The CDR3 is 14 residues long. CDR1 SEHNR and CDR2 FQNEAQ come from the germline V gene (reference sequence). This CDR3 is CASSLQGAGQPQHF. The CDR3 nucleotides are TGTGCCAGCAGCTTACAGGGGGCGGGACAGCCCCAGCATTTT. Full variable domain (remainder filled in from reference TRBV7-9 and TRBJ1-5): DTGVSQNPRHKITKRGQNVTFRCDPISEHNRLYWYRQTLGQGPEFLTYFQNEAQLEKSRLLSDRFSAERPKGSFSTLEIQRTEQGDSAMYLCASSLQGAGQPQHFGDGTRLSIL.

The rearrangement uses TRBV6-5 and TRBJ2-2; D unresolved. Germline lookup yields CDR1 MNHEY and CDR2 SVGAGI. This CDR3 spans 14 amino acids. The V end lost 1 base, the J end lost 2 bases, and 5 bases lay between the germline ends. CDR3 DNA: TGTGCCAGCAGTTACTACAGAAACACCGGGGAGCTGTTTTTT. Protein sequence: CASSYYRNTGELFF.